This T cell receptor (beta chain) is drawn from a study of technical replicates of blood from a handful of donors. Some clones are missing from TCRdb's copy, which holds only in-frame ones; the method was immunoSEQ multiplex PCR. The table shows about 79,000 clones, with around 94% occurring only once. The CDR3 totals 16 residues. The V gene's germline CDR1 is SGHRS and CDR2 YFSETQ. The V end was cut by 3 bases, the J end by 0 bases, with 13 bases between. Sequencing was carried out using T cells isolated from PBMCs. The chain has TRBV5-1 and TRBJ2-1, with a weak D call TRBD1 (6 bases). The clonotype was recovered from a human donor in good health. The CDR3 coding sequence is TGCGCCAGCAGCTATGACAGGACTTCCTCCTACAATGAGCAGTTCTTC. This codes for CASSYDRTSSYNEQFF.